One sample yielded the 17 T cell receptor beta chains listed below, sequenced in a study of shared clonotypes between healthy human individuals. Only in-frame clones appear in the TCRdb table, and some are missing; sequencing was by immunoSEQ multiplex PCR. The data contain over 400,000 clones, about 84% of them singletons. The material sequenced was PBMCs. These receptor sequences come from a woman between 35 and 50 years old in good health. Some clones in this sample may be carry-over from other donors' samples.

The V gene is TRBV28, the J gene TRBJ2-5; the D gene is possibly TRBD1 (5 bases). The V and J ends lost 7 bases and 5 bases respectively, with 17 bases between them. The length of the CDR3 is 14 residues. The germline V gene has CDR1 MDHEN and CDR2 SYDVKM. CDR3 in DNA: TGTGCCAGCAAATTCATGCAGGGTTGGGAGACCCAGTACTTC. Translation gives CASKFMQGWETQYF.

Turning to this clone: A far more abundant clone sits one base away, making this likely a read error. The CDR3 nucleotides read TGTGCCAGCAGCTCGACCGGGACCGGGAGGACTGAAGCTTCCTTT. Its protein is CASSSTGTGRTEASF. The chain has TRBV7-2 and TRBJ1-1; D possibly corresponds to TRBD1 (5 bases). CDR3 size: 15 residues. Germline-derived CDR1 and CDR2 are SGHTA and FQGNSA.

The chain recombines TRBV4-1 with TRBJ1-5; 8 bases line up with TRBD1. The V gene's germline CDR1 is MGHRA and CDR2 YSYEKL. The ends lost 0 bases at V and 8 bases at J; junction bases unmatched: 12. The CDR3 contains 17 residues. CDR3 region: CASSQDVRTGGVEPQHF. The CDR3 nucleotides read TGCGCCAGCAGCCAAGACGTAAGAACAGGGGGAGTAGAGCCCCAGCATTTT.

The V gene is TRBV19, the J gene TRBJ1-5; tentatively, D is TRBD1 (5 bases). CDR3 size: 15 residues. Trimming took 3 bases from V and 2 from J, leaving 11 bases between them. Germline V gives CDR1 LNHDA, CDR2 SQIVND (reference sequence). CDR3 protein: CASSMGGDGNQPQHF. The CDR3 bases are TGTGCCAGTAGTATGGGGGGGGATGGCAATCAGCCCCAGCATTTT.

The chain is built from TRBV27 and TRBJ2-4, with 9 bases fitting TRBD1. V lost 2 bases, J lost 2 bases, and 10 bases stayed unmatched. Germline-derived CDR1 and CDR2 are MNHEY and SMNVEV (reference sequence). This CDR3 is built from 18 residues. The CDR3 DNA follows: TGTGCCAGCAGTTTACCCGACCCGGGACAGGGACCCAAAAACATTCAGTACTTC. This gives the protein CASSLPDPGQGPKNIQYF.

The genes are TRBV10-3 and TRBJ1-1, with D hard to call. The germline gives CDR1 ENHRY, CDR2 SYGVKD. The CDR3 has 13 amino acids. V gave up 7 bases and J gave up 0 bases, with 9 bases separating them. The CDR3 DNA is TGTGCCATCAAAGGACCCATGAACACTGAAGCTTTCTTT. This gives the protein CAIKGPMNTEAFF.

This clone has more than one count but fewer than ten. The chain uses TRBV7-2 and TRBJ2-3; D ambiguous. In germline, CDR1 is SGHTA, CDR2 FQGNSA. The CDR3 runs 14 residues. Trimming shortened V by 5 bases and J by 2 bases, and 11 bases separated the two germline ends. CDR3 amino acids: CASSPDVNTDTQYF. Written as DNA, the CDR3 is TGTGCCAGCAGCCCAGATGTCAACACAGATACGCAGTATTTT.

This chain uses TRBV29-1 with TRBJ2-2, with 9 bases fitting TRBD2. J was trimmed by 6 bases and V by 4 bases; bases with no gene match: 12. The CDR3 covers 16 residues. Germline V gene lookup returns CDR1 SQVTM and CDR2 ANQGSEA. CDR3 protein: CSVVLAGLGFSGELFF. CDR3 coding DNA: TGCAGCGTTGTCCTAGCGGGACTGGGTTTCTCCGGGGAGCTGTTTTTT.

The chain combines TRBV6-1 with TRBJ1-3; no clear D. There are 14 residues in the CDR3. In germline, CDR1 is MNHNS, CDR2 SASEGT. The V end was cut by 6 bases, the J end by 0 bases, with 9 bases between. The CDR3 here is CASRTSGSGNTIYF. The CDR3 DNA sequence: TGTGCCAGCAGGACCTCAGGCTCTGGAAACACCATATATTTT.

The J gene is TRBJ2-1, the V gene TRBV9; D possibly corresponds to TRBD2 (5 bases). CDR1 SGDLS and CDR2 YYNGEE come from the germline V gene. The CDR3 runs to 14 residues. The ends were cut back, 0 bases at V and 3 bases at J, with 7 bases in the middle. The CDR3 region has the DNA TGTGCCAGCAGCGTAGGTCGGGGCTACAATGAGCAGTTCTTC. It is translated as CASSVGRGYNEQFF.

About this clone itself: With a far larger clone one base away, a read error is the likely cause. The same CDR3 can be traced to other DNA sequences in this sample. The chain joins TRBV30 to TRBJ1-1; perhaps TRBD1 as D (6 bases). The CDR3 has 13 amino acids. CDR1 is GTSNPN, CDR2 SVGIG, per germline (reference sequence). The V end was cut by 4 bases, the J end by 11 bases, with 20 bases between. The CDR3 spells CAWTRQKDSEAFF. The CDR3 DNA is TGTGCCTGGACCAGGCAGAAGGACAGTGAGGCTTTCTTT.

Worth noting for this clone: This is likely an artifact of a read error, given a far larger clone one base away. The chain couples TRBV30 to TRBJ1-4, with a weak D call TRBD1 (6 bases). V was clipped by 8 bases and J by 6 bases, with 19 bases between them. Germline V gene data show CDR1 as GTSNPN and CDR2 as SVGIG (reference sequence). This CDR3 contains 14 residues. CDR3 coding DNA: TGTGCCCGGGAGGACCGGACAGTGGATGAAAAACTGTTTTTT. It is translated as CAREDRTVDEKLFF.

The chain links TRBV18 to TRBJ1-4; 7 positions match TRBD1. The CDR3 spans 15 residues. Germline V gene data show CDR1 as KGHSH and CDR2 as LQKENI. V trimming: 1 base; J trimming: 5 bases; junction bases outside the gene matches: 4. For the CDR3, the DNA is TGTGCCAGCTCACCACAGGGGGCGCGGAATGAAAAACTGTTTTTT. Protein product: CASSPQGARNEKLFF.

This chain links TRBV7-8 with TRBJ2-7; possible D gene TRBD1, 7 bases. There are 13 residues in the CDR3. Trimming pared 5 bases from V and 3 bases from J, leaving 11 bases between. In germline, CDR1 is SGHVS, CDR2 FQNEAQ. This chain's CDR3 is CASSAGQSYEQYF. In nucleotides, the CDR3 is TGTGCCAGCAGCGCGGGACAGAGCTACGAGCAGTACTTC. Combining the CDR3 with reference TRBV7-8 and TRBJ2-7 gives the whole variable domain GAGVSQSPRYKVAKRGQDVALRCDPISGHVSLFWYQQALGQGPEFLTYFQNEAQLDKSGLPSDRFFAERPEGSVSTLKIQRTQQEDSAVYLCASSAGQSYEQYFGPGTRLTVT.

Concerning this clone: This is likely an artifact of a read error, given a far larger clone one base away. The J gene is TRBJ1-1, the V gene TRBV19; D is uncertain. V was shortened by 4 bases and J by 3 bases, with 3 bases between the two germline ends. This CDR3 is 11 amino acids long. Germline values: CDR1 LNHDA, CDR2 SQIVND (reference sequence). CDR3 sequence (DNA): TGTGCCAGTAGTACTTACACTGAAGCTTTCTTT. Its protein product is CASSTYTEAFF.

This clone was picked up a small number of times. The gene calls are TRBV19 and TRBJ1-2; D is unclear. The V gene's germline CDR1 is LNHDA and CDR2 SQIVND (reference sequence). This CDR3 region has 12 residues. V lost 9 bases and J 1 base, leaving 9 bases between the germline ends. CDR3 amino acids: CASGGSNYGYTF. CDR3 in DNA: TGTGCCAGCGGTGGCAGTAACTATGGCTACACCTTC.

The chain carries TRBV14 and TRBJ2-7; 8 nucleotides agree with TRBD1. The junction had 5 bases not matched to a gene; V was cut back by 4 bases and J by 3 bases. CDR1 and CDR2 (germline): SGHDN, FVKESK. The CDR3 totals 14 residues. CDR3 bases: TGTGCCAGCAGCCCAACAGGGGGGTTCTACGAGCAGTACTTC. This sequence encodes CASSPTGGFYEQYF.